This TCR beta chain was recorded in a study of cytomegalovirus exposure and HLA in healthy donors. The J segment lost 0 bases and the V segment lost 0 bases, leaving 7 bases of the junction unmatched. CDR1 SGDLS and CDR2 YYNGEE come from the germline V gene. The length of the CDR3 is 18 residues. Researchers ran the PCR with 60 Vbeta and 13 Jbeta primers. Data came from immunoSEQ multiplex PCR; TCRdb stores just in-frame clones and leaves some out. The repertoire holds 160,000 or so clones, with around four fifths as singletons. The chain couples TRBV9 to TRBJ2-2, with 8 bases aligning to TRBD2. The source material was PBMCs. This TCR was recovered from a male donor in good health and CMV-seronegative. The CDR3 protein is CASSVVGGASANTGELFF. Written as DNA, the CDR3 is TGTGCCAGCAGCGTAGTCGGGGGGGCCTCGGCGAACACCGGGGAGCTGTTTTTT.